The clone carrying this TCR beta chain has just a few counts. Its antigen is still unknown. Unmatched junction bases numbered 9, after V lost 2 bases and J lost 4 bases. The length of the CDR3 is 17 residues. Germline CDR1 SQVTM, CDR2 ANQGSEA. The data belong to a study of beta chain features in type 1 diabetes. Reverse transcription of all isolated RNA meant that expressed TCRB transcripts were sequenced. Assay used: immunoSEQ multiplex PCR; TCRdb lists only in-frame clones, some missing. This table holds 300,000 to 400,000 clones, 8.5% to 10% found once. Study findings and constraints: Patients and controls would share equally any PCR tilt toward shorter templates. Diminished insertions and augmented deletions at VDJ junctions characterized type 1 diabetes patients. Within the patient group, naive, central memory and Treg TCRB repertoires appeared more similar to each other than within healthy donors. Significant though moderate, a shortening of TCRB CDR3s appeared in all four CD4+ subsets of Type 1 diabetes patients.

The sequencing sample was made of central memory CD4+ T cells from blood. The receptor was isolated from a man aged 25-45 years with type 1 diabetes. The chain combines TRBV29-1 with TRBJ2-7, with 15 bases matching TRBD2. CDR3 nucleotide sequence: TGCAGCGTTGAAACAGGCGGGACTAGCGGGAGGTCGTACGAGCAGTACTTC. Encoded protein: CSVETGGTSGRSYEQYF.